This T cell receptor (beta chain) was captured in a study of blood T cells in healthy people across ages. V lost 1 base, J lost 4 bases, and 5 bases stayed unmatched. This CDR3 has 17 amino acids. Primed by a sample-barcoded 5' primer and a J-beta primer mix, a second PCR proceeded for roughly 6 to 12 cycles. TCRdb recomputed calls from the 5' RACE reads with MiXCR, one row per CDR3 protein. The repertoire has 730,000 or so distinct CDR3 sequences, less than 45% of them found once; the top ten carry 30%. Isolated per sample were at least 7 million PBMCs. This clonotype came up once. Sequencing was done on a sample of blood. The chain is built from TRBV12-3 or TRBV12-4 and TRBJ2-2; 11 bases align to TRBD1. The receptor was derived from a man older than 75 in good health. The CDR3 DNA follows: TGTGCCAGCAGTTTAGAGGGACAGGGGGTTATCACCGGGGAGCTGTTTTTT. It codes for CASSLEGQGVITGELFF.